This TCR beta chain was observed in a study of T-cell reconstitution after alpha-beta-depleted transplantation in children. The V gene's germline CDR1 is LNHDA and CDR2 SQIVND (reference sequence). There are 15 residues in the CDR3. Trimming removed 2 bases at V and 6 bases at J, with 14 bases between. TCRbeta library construction was performed incorporating unique molecular identifiers. TCRdb itself ran the PCR reads through MiXCR, one entry per CDR3 protein. The table includes just over 70,000 distinct CDR3 sequences, roughly 6.6% detected once. This clonotype was sampled from a human donor who donated a stem cell graft to a child with acute lymphoblastic leukemia. Sequenced here: PBMCs from the stem cell graft donor, sampled from the stem cell graft. The chain has TRBV19 and TRBJ2-1, with unresolved D. The CDR3 region is CASSITTITLNEQFF. The CDR3 DNA reads TGTGCCAGTAGTATAACCACCATCACCCTCAATGAGCAGTTCTTC.